Shown below are 27 T cell receptor beta chains from a single sample sequenced in a study of T cells after yellow fever vaccination. TCRdb passed the 5' RACE reads through MiXCR, listing each CDR3 protein once. The data show 350,000 to 550,000 distinct CDR3 sequences, about 19% seen once. Sample: PBMCs, taken before the yellow fever booster vaccination. These receptors originate from a man younger than 35 who received the YFV17D yellow fever vaccine.

This clonotype was seen more than once but under ten times. The chain employs TRBV4-2 and TRBJ2-1, with D tentatively TRBD1 (6 bases). The CDR3 loop spans 14 amino acids. Between the trimmed V and J ends, which lost 5 bases and 8 bases, there was a span of 16 bases. CDR1 is LGHNA, CDR2 YNFKEQ, per germline. CDR3 in amino acids: CASSAQGSWDEQFF. The CDR3 DNA follows: TGTGCCAGCAGCGCCCAGGGGTCTTGGGATGAGCAGTTCTTC.

The rearrangement links TRBV4-3 to TRBJ1-2; tentative D call: TRBD1 (6 bases). Trimming removed 3 bases from V and 7 bases from J, with 15 bases in between. Looked up from germline, CDR1 is LGHNA and CDR2 is YSLEER. The CDR3 has 14 residues. The CDR3 DNA follows: TGCGCCAGCAGCCAGGAACAGGGCCCGGGTGGCTACACCTTC. Translated: CASSQEQGPGGYTF.

This clonotype was counted only a few times. The J gene is TRBJ2-3, the V gene TRBV7-7, with D tentatively TRBD2 (7 bases). This CDR3 spans 15 amino acids. The V end lost 5 bases, the J end lost 2 bases, and 14 bases lay between the germline ends. Looked up from germline, CDR1 is SSHAT and CDR2 is FNYEAQ (reference sequence). The CDR3 loop reads CASSKGGGPTDTQYF. CDR3 bases: TGTGCCAGCAGCAAGGGGGGGGGGCCCACAGATACGCAGTATTTT.

The rearrangement links TRBV7-2 to TRBJ2-7, with 8 bases lining up with TRBD2. V shed 5 bases, J shed 2 bases, and the junction held 5 bases outside the gene matches. Per the germline V gene, CDR1 is SGHTA and CDR2 is FQGNSA. The CDR3 has 14 amino acids. For the CDR3, the DNA is TGTGCCAGCAGCCCGGGACTAGTCCCCTACGAGCAGTACTTC. Amino acid sequence: CASSPGLVPYEQYF.

This clonotype was seen at least ten times. The chain couples TRBV7-9 to TRBJ1-1, with a weak D call TRBD1 (5 bases). The CDR3 covers 13 residues. The V gene lost 5 bases and the J gene lost 0 bases, with 7 bases spanning the gap. CDR1 is SEHNR and CDR2 is FQNEAQ in the germline V gene (reference sequence). CDR3 nucleotide sequence: TGTGCCAGCAGCCGGGGCTTGAACACTGAAGCTTTCTTT. It specifies CASSRGLNTEAFF.

Ten or more counts support this clonotype. The J gene is TRBJ1-1, the V gene TRBV12-3 or TRBV12-4; D gene uncertain. This CDR3 comprises 14 residues. Deletions cut 2 bases from V and 2 bases from J, with 9 bases between. In DNA, the CDR3 is TGTGCCAGCAGTTTATCGGCGGGAAACACTGAAGCTTTCTTT. Translation: CASSLSAGNTEAFF.

This clonotype was seen a few times. The rearrangement uses TRBV9 and TRBJ2-3; D is uncertain. V shed 0 bases and J shed 0 bases, with 8 bases lying between them. Germline V gives CDR1 SGDLS, CDR2 YYNGEE. The CDR3 is 15 amino acids. CDR3 in amino acids: CASSVAPGSTDTQYF. The CDR3 coding sequence is TGTGCCAGCAGCGTAGCTCCGGGTAGCACAGATACGCAGTATTTT. Looking up the rest from reference TRBV9 and TRBJ2-3 gives the full variable domain: DSGVTQTPKHLITATGQRVTLRCSPRSGDLSVYWYQQSLDQGLQFLIQYYNGEERAKGNILERFSAQQFPDLHSELNLSSLELGDSALYFCASSVAPGSTDTQYFGPGTRLTVL.

This clonotype turned up a few times. The chain couples TRBV28 to TRBJ1-2, with 7 bases matching TRBD1. V shed 2 bases and J 5 bases; nucleotides not matched to a gene: 5. This CDR3 is built from 14 residues. Germline V CDR1 and CDR2: MDHEN, SYDVKM. In nucleotides, the CDR3 is TGTGCCAGCAGTTTAGGGGCAGGGGGTTATGGCTACACCTTC. This sequence encodes CASSLGAGGYGYTF.

The V gene is TRBV5-1, the J gene TRBJ1-1; no clear D. CDR1 SGHRS and CDR2 YFSETQ come from the germline V gene. The CDR3 sequence is 14 residues long. V was cut by 0 bases and J by 1 base, with 7 bases left in between. Written as DNA, the CDR3 is TGCGCCAGCAGCTTGGGTTACAAGAACACTGAAGCTTTCTTT. This encodes CASSLGYKNTEAFF.

V is TRBV7-6 and J is TRBJ2-1; TRBD2 aligns across 8 bases. There are 20 residues in the CDR3. V shed 0 bases, J shed 1 base, and the junction held 14 bases outside the gene matches. Germline V gene lookup returns CDR1 SGHVS and CDR2 FNYEAQ. CDR3 sequence reads: CASSLALDSTGTSSYNEQFF. CDR3 sequence (DNA): TGTGCCAGCAGCTTAGCGCTTGACTCTACGGGGACTAGTTCCTACAATGAGCAGTTCTTC.

On this clonotype itself: The junction departs from germline at one end; a sequencing error may be responsible. V gene TRBV10-3 combines with J gene TRBJ2-1; 15 nucleotides line up with TRBD2. Germline loops: CDR1 ENHRY, CDR2 SYGVKD. The CDR3 has 16 residues. The CDR3, as DNA: TGTGCCAGCATGCCGGGACTAGCGGGGGGCGTCAGTGAGCTGTTCTTC. Translated, it gives CASMPGLAGGVSELFF.

V usage is TRBV5-1 and J usage is TRBJ1-1; D not certain. The CDR3 is made up of 14 amino acids. Germline V gene lookup returns CDR1 SGHRS and CDR2 YFSETQ. The ends were cut back, 4 bases at V and 0 bases at J, with 10 bases in the middle. The CDR3 nucleotides are TGCGCCAGCAGCATGGGCGGGTTGAACACTGAAGCTTTCTTT. Translating it yields CASSMGGLNTEAFF.

This clonotype has a handful of counts. The chain is built from TRBV29-1 and TRBJ1-1; D is perhaps TRBD1 (6 bases). The length of the CDR3 is 14 residues. V lost 5 bases, J lost 0 bases, and 13 bases lay in between. Germline V lookup: CDR1 SQVTM, CDR2 ANQGSEA. The CDR3 region is CSVKPGTLNTEAFF. The DNA for the CDR3 is TGCAGCGTTAAACCCGGGACACTGAACACTGAAGCTTTCTTT.

The chain uses TRBV7-9 and TRBJ1-2; TRBD1 is a possible D gene (5 bases). V lost 5 bases and J 3 bases, leaving 16 bases between the germline ends. There are 15 residues in the CDR3. The germline V gene encodes CDR1 SEHNR and CDR2 FQNEAQ (reference sequence). CDR3: CASSPGGATDYGYTF. Here the CDR3 DNA reads TGTGCCAGCAGCCCGGGCGGGGCCACCGACTATGGCTACACCTTC.

Ten or more counts support this clonotype. This chain uses TRBV24-1 with TRBJ2-3; 11 bases are shared with TRBD1. The V gene's germline CDR1 is KGHDR and CDR2 SFDVKD. CDR3 length equals 16 residues. J was trimmed by 5 bases and V by 4 bases; bases with no gene match: 7. The CDR3 coding sequence is TGTGCCACCAGTGACCCTAGGGACAGGGGGGGAGATACGCAGTATTTT. Translation: CATSDPRDRGGDTQYF.

The rearrangement uses TRBV7-2 and TRBJ2-1; D might be TRBD2 (6 bases). The CDR3 is 15 residues long. Germline assignment: CDR1 SGHTA and CDR2 FQGNSA. The ends were cut back, 8 bases at V and 9 bases at J, with 23 bases in the middle. The CDR3 coding sequence is TGTGCCAGCCAAAGGGGTGGGGAGGTAGTAGGTGAGCAGTTCTTC. The encoded protein is CASQRGGEVVGEQFF.

This clonotype occurred a few times. The chain is built from TRBV6-6 and TRBJ2-7; possible D gene TRBD2, 5 bases. V was cut by 8 bases and J by 8 bases, with 22 bases left in between. CDR1 is MNHNY, CDR2 SVGAGI, per germline (reference sequence). The CDR3 loop spans 14 amino acids. CDR3 coding DNA: TGTGCCAGCTCGCCAGGAGAGGGAATTGGGAAGCAGTACGTC. Protein: CASSPGEGIGKQYV.

V and J are TRBV15 and TRBJ1-1; D gene ambiguous. The germline V gene has CDR1 LNHNV and CDR2 YYDKDF (reference sequence). The CDR3 length is 14 residues. Deletions cut 1 base from V and 0 bases from J, with 6 bases between. The CDR3 loop reads CATSRAALNTEAFF. CDR3 DNA: TGTGCCACCAGCAGAGCCGCGTTGAACACTGAAGCTTTCTTT.

This clonotype was seen a few times. The chain couples TRBV4-3 to TRBJ1-2; 7 nucleotides line up with TRBD1. CDR1 is LGHNA, CDR2 YSLEER, per germline. J was trimmed by 1 base and V by 2 bases; bases with no gene match: 7. The CDR3 totals 16 residues. CDR3 amino acids: CASSQTTGQYNYGYTF. CDR3 sequence (DNA): TGCGCCAGCAGCCAAACGACAGGGCAATATAACTATGGCTACACCTTC.

The genes are TRBV20-1 and TRBJ2-5; possibly TRBD1 for D (6 bases). The germline gives CDR1 DFQATT, CDR2 SNEGSKA (reference sequence). Trimming pared 2 bases from V and 1 base from J, leaving 8 bases between. The length of the CDR3 is 13 residues. CDR3 sequence (DNA): TGCAGTGCTAGACAGGACAGCCAAGAGACCCAGTACTTC. Translation: CSARQDSQETQYF.

The chain is built from TRBV10-3 and TRBJ1-2, with D hard to call. CDR1 ENHRY and CDR2 SYGVKD come from the germline V gene. V was trimmed by 0 bases and J by 2 bases, leaving 7 bases between them. The CDR3 is 14 residues long. The CDR3 region has the DNA TGTGCCATCAGTGAGTCGAATGTGAACTATGGCTACACCTTC. Translation: CAISESNVNYGYTF.

This clonotype showed up many times. This chain joins TRBV11-2 and TRBJ2-3, with D tentatively TRBD1 or TRBD2 (6 bases each). The length of the CDR3 is 13 residues. V was pared by 8 bases and J by 6 bases, with 15 bases between. The germline gives CDR1 SGHAT, CDR2 FQNNGV. The CDR3: CASSLGGLDTQYF. DNA for the CDR3: TGTGCCAGCTCCCTAGGGGGGCTGGATACGCAGTATTTT.

This clonotype was counted once. The rearrangement uses TRBV20-1 and TRBJ1-3; TRBD1 is a possible D gene (6 bases). Germline V CDR1 and CDR2: DFQATT, SNEGSKA (reference sequence). This CDR3 is built from 13 residues. With 6 bases removed from V and 3 bases from J, the gap between germline ends came to 12 bases. The CDR3 DNA reads as TGCAGTGCCCTCCGGGACATTGGAAACACCATATATTTT. Translated: CSALRDIGNTIYF.

This CDR3 is CASSLGAGTSNQPQHF. The DNA for the CDR3 is TGCGCCAGCAGCTTGGGGGCCGGGACAAGCAATCAGCCCCAGCATTTT. The chain has TRBV5-1 and TRBJ1-5, with a weak D call TRBD1 (6 bases). The germline CDR1 and CDR2 sequences are SGHRS and YFSETQ. This CDR3 has 16 residues. Between the trimmed V and J ends, which lost 0 bases and 1 base, there was a span of 11 bases. The complete variable domain, with remaining parts taken from reference TRBV5-1 and TRBJ1-5, reads KAGVTQTPRYLIKTRGQQVTLSCSPISGHRSVSWYQQTPGQGLQFLFEYFSETQRNKGNFPGRFSGRQFSNSRSEMNVSTLELGDSALYLCASSLGAGTSNQPQHFGDGTRLSIL.

J is TRBJ1-1 and V is TRBV6-2 or TRBV6-3, with a tentative D call TRBD1 (6 bases). V lost 9 bases to trimming and J lost 5 bases, with 19 bases between them. Looked up from germline, CDR1 is MNHEY and CDR2 is SVGEGT. This CDR3 has 14 amino acids. The CDR3 here is CASYGQGKGTEAFF. DNA of the CDR3: TGTGCCAGTTACGGGCAGGGGAAGGGGACTGAAGCTTTCTTT.

The chain is built from TRBV5-7 and TRBJ1-3; D remains ambiguous. TRBV5-7 is labeled an ORF, and its function is uncertain. V lost 4 bases, J lost 0 bases, and 11 bases lay in between. The CDR3 is made up of 15 amino acids. The CDR3 reads CASSPMGSSGNTIYF. In DNA form, the CDR3 reads TGTGCCAGCAGCCCCATGGGATCCTCTGGAAACACCATATATTTT.

This clonotype was observed at least ten times. The chain has TRBV15 and TRBJ2-1; 8 nucleotides align to TRBD2. The ends lost 1 base at V and 2 bases at J; junction bases unmatched: 4. This CDR3 is built from 16 residues. Per germline, CDR1 LNHNV and CDR2 YYDKDF (reference sequence). CDR3 nucleotides: TGTGCCACCAGCAGAGTTATCGGGGGGGCCTACAATGAGCAGTTCTTC. It codes for CATSRVIGGAYNEQFF.